These T cell receptor beta chains were read from a single sample in a study of blood T cells in healthy people across ages. One entry per CDR3 protein results from TCRdb running MiXCR on the 5' RACE reads. The sample shows about 560,000 distinct CDR3 sequences, around a quarter of them seen only once. The sample was also linked to a second study, of T cells of mothers and their children.

Sample: blood. These TCRs come from a boy younger than 10 in good health. The CDR3 runs from the conserved cysteine through the conserved F or W. The D gene is left open where the match is weak. Size tells how often a clone was seen (once, few, many) or the class of an expanded clone, and some rows leave it out.

clone size | D gene | J gene | V gene | CDR3 DNA | CDR3 protein
many | - | TRBJ1-4 | TRBV12-3/TRBV12-4 | TGTGCCAGCAGTTCCCACCCAGGGTTGGCTAATGAAAAACTGTTTTTT | CASSSHPGLANEKLFF
- | TRBD2 | TRBJ2-2 | TRBV7-9 | TGTGCCAGCAGTGTCGTAGCGGGCCCGAACACCGGGGAGCTGTTTTTT | CASSVVAGPNTGELFF
few | - | TRBJ2-5 | TRBV7-8 | TGTGCCAGCAGCTTAGCGCAGAGGCCTTCTGAAGAGACCCAGTACTTC | CASSLAQRPSEETQYF
- | - | TRBJ2-7 | TRBV11-2 | TGTGCCAGCAGCTTAGAAGGTGGGACCTCTACCTACGAGCAGTACTTC | CASSLEGGTSTYEQYF
few | TRBD1 | TRBJ2-5 | TRBV5-1 | TGCGCCAGCAGCAAAGGACAGGGTCCTCAAGAGACCCAGTACTTC | CASSKGQGPQETQYF
- | - | TRBJ1-3 | TRBV7-6 | TGTGCCAGCAGCTTACTCTCTTCTGGAAACACCATATATTTT | CASSLLSSGNTIYF
few | - | TRBJ2-4 | TRBV29-1 | TGCAGCGTTGTACCCAGCGAGATGAGGGCCAAAAACATTCAGTACTTC | CSVVPSEMRAKNIQYF
- | TRBD2 | TRBJ2-1 | TRBV9 | TGTGCCAGCAGCGTAGAAGCGGGGGGGCCATACAATGAGCAGTTCTTC | CASSVEAGGPYNEQFF
many | - | TRBJ2-5 | TRBV27 | TGTGCCAGCAGTTTGGCGCGACAGGAGGGGAACCAAGAGACCCAGTACTTC | CASSLARQEGNQETQYF
- | - | TRBJ2-5 | TRBV29-1 | TGCAGCGTTGCAGGGGCGTTGATTGAAGAGACCCAGTACTTC | CSVAGALIEETQYF
- | - | TRBJ1-2 | TRBV19 | TGTGCCAGTAGTTGGGACGGCCGCGGGGATGGCTACACCTTC | CASSWDGRGDGYTF
few | - | TRBJ1-4 | TRBV7-2 | TGTGCCAGCAGCTTAGCAGGCTCAGGGACGGGGAAACTGTTTTTT | CASSLAGSGTGKLFF
few | TRBD1 | TRBJ1-2 | TRBV12-3/TRBV12-4 | TGTGCCAGCAGTTTAGGGGGACAGGGACGGAACTATGGCTACACCTTC | CASSLGGQGRNYGYTF
- | - | TRBJ2-4 | TRBV9 | TGTGCCAGCAGCCCGACAGCCCTAGCCAAAAACATTCAGTACTTC | CASSPTALAKNIQYF
few | TRBD1 | TRBJ1-4 | TRBV15 | TGTGCCACCAGCAGAGACTGGACAGGGAATGAAAAACTGTTTTTT | CATSRDWTGNEKLFF
few | TRBD1 | TRBJ1-4 | TRBV11-2 | TGTGCCAGCAGCTTGACAGGGTGGGATGAAAAACTGTTTTTT | CASSLTGWDEKLFF
few | - | TRBJ2-5 | TRBV7-9 | TGTGCCAGCAGCCCAACGGGGACTTTCCAAGAGACCCAGTACTTC | CASSPTGTFQETQYF
- | - | TRBJ1-2 | TRBV7-9 | TGTGCCAGCAGCTACAACCCCAGGGATGGCTACACCTTC | CASSYNPRDGYTF
- | TRBD1 | TRBJ2-2 | TRBV5-1 | TGCGCCAGCAGAGGGACAGGGGGCAACACCGGGGAGCTGTTTTTT | CASRGTGGNTGELFF
- | - | TRBJ2-7 | TRBV28 | TGTGCCAGCAGTTTTAAGGGGGTGGCCGGGCAGTACTTC | CASSFKGVAGQYF
- | - | TRBJ1-6 | TRBV6-5 | TGTGCCAGCAGCTACCAGCGCTCCTATAATTCACCCCTCCACTTT | CASSYQRSYNSPLHF
many | - | TRBJ2-1 | TRBV20-1 | TGCAGTGCTCAAGCCTATGAGCAGTTCTTC | CSAQAYEQFF
few | - | TRBJ2-3 | TRBV3-1 | TGTGCCAGCAGACATTCATTAGGGGTGACAGATACGCAGTATTTT | CASRHSLGVTDTQYF
few | - | TRBJ2-5 | TRBV6-5 | TGTGCCAGCAGTTACGGGGGGTCGCAGGGGACCCAGTACTTC | CASSYGGSQGTQYF
- | - | TRBJ2-3 | TRBV12-3/TRBV12-4 | TGTGCCAGCAGTTTAAGCGGGTCTTCAGATACGCAGTATTTT | CASSLSGSSDTQYF
- | TRBD1 | TRBJ2-7 | TRBV7-9 | TGTGCCAGCAGCCCCGATCGCATGACAGGGTACGAGCAGTACTTC | CASSPDRMTGYEQYF
few | TRBD1 | TRBJ2-6 | TRBV12-3/TRBV12-4 | TGTGCCAGCAGCGGAGCGACAGGGGCTGGGGCCAACGTCCTGACTTTC | CASSGATGAGANVLTF
few | - | TRBJ2-1 | TRBV29-1 | TGCAGTGCGGGCTCCCCTTACAATGAGCAGTTCTTC | CSAGSPYNEQFF
- | TRBD2 | TRBJ2-2 | TRBV12-3/TRBV12-4 | TGTGCCAGCAGTTTAGCTAGCGGGAGCGGCGGGGAGCTGTTTTTT | CASSLASGSGGELFF
few | - | TRBJ1-5 | TRBV2 | TGTGCCAGCAGTTACAGGCGTGATCAGCCCCAGCATTTT | CASSYRRDQPQHF
few | - | TRBJ2-1 | TRBV6-5 | TGTGCCACTCTTCGGGCAAATGAGCAGTTCTTC | CATLRANEQFF
few | TRBD1 | TRBJ2-1 | TRBV7-3 | TGTGCCAGCAGCCCAACTGCACAGGGGATTCGGAATGAGCAGTTCTTC | CASSPTAQGIRNEQFF
- | TRBD1 | TRBJ2-7 | TRBV9 | TGTGCCAGCAGCGTAGATGACAGGGGGTCCTACGAGCAGTACTTC | CASSVDDRGSYEQYF
many | TRBD1 | TRBJ2-5 | TRBV3-1 | TGTGCCAGCAGCCCGACCGGGACAGGGTCGTCAGAGACCCAGTACTTC | CASSPTGTGSSETQYF
many | - | TRBJ2-1 | TRBV20-1 | TGCAGTACGGCTTGGGGAGGCAATGAGCAGTTCTTC | CSTAWGGNEQFF
- | TRBD2 | TRBJ2-1 | TRBV12-3/TRBV12-4 | TGTGCCAGCAGTTCTAGCGGGGGGACCAATGAGCAGTTCTTC | CASSSSGGTNEQFF
- | - | TRBJ1-2 | TRBV6-1 | TGTGCCAGCAGTGAAGCGCGGGCCCACTATGGCTACACCTTC | CASSEARAHYGYTF
few | - | TRBJ2-4 | TRBV5-1 | TGCGCCAGCAGCTGGGTAGCGACAGGCCCTTTAGCCAAAAACATTCAGTACTTC | CASSWVATGPLAKNIQYF
- | - | TRBJ2-1 | TRBV6-1 | TGTGCCAGCACCCAATTAGCGTCCCCCAACAATGAGCAGTTCTTC | CASTQLASPNNEQFF